This section outlines one T cell receptor beta chain sequence together with its context. Trimming shortened V by 0 bases and J by 5 bases, and 6 bases separated the two germline ends. CDR1 SGHRS and CDR2 YFSETQ come from the germline V gene. This CDR3 comprises 13 residues. This entry belongs to a study of blood T cell repertoires in COVID-19. Sequenced by immunoSEQ multiplex PCR; TCRdb stores in-frame clones only, minus some. The repertoire holds almost 400,000 clones, with about 87% as singletons. The sample comprised peripheral blood. V and J are TRBV5-1 and TRBJ1-3; no clear D gene. The TCR sequence derives from a woman aged 60-70 years with COVID-19, enrolled during active disease. The CDR3 reads CASSLDKRNTIYF. CDR3 bases: TGCGCCAGCAGCTTGGACAAGAGAAACACCATATATTTT.